The entry below describes one T cell receptor beta chain. Its antigen remains unidentified. No much larger clone is present one base from it, and per-base qualities are unavailable. The time point label, as the study defines it: about 28 days (+/-7) after the second vaccine dose. Because spike-specific TCR depth and breadth did not differ between the two schedules, AZD1222 recipients who got a second dose at roughly 4 weeks were pooled with those who got a second dose at roughly 12 weeks. Vaccinee samples came from UK trials COV001 and COV002, including a single-blind randomized controlled phase 2/3 trial of AZD1222 (ChAdOx1 nCoV-19) in healthy adults. Trial participant PBMC samples were collected at day 0 and day 28 after the second dose for TCRbeta chain sequencing. The CDR3 regions of human TCRbeta chains were subjected to immunosequencing. As for the authors' bioinformatics: TCRs in the repertoires were compared against a reference library of SARS-CoV-2-specific TCRs that had been generated with the MIRA antigen-specificity platform. Breadth was defined as the fraction of unique TCRs that were SARS-CoV-2-associated. Depth was defined as the fraction of total T cells that were SARS-CoV-2-associated. Using the MIRA data, every spike-specific TCR was mapped to the spike region that the TCR reacted to and assigned to either a CD4 or a CD8 class. Log10-transformed breadth and depth values were compared by one-way ANOVA with Sidak's multiple comparisons tests. TCRdb stores this immuneACCESS table with in-frame sequences only. Part of the clones is absent; in the studies checked, under half of the shortfall reflects unresolved V genes, and no reason is known for the rest. Clone size and V and J calls were adopted from that table, with D and trimming inferred from the DNA. The sample records tens of thousands of clones, roughly nine tenths of which are singletons. The ten largest clones add up to 11% of the sample.

Via the germline V gene (reference sequence), CDR1 is SGHNT and CDR2 YYREEE. CDR3 length: 16 amino acids, cysteine to phenylalanine. The retained sequence is limited to the CDR3, 48 bases, with the frame set at the first base. The germline V and J ends show losses of 1 base and 0 bases respectively, and no gene match explains 2 bases of the junction. This entry is derived from a study of T cell responses to AZD1222 COVID-19 vaccine (dated by TCRdb to about 2021). Concerning the study at large: TCR sequencing was performed for approximately 240 trial participants, of whom about 200 were given two doses of AZD1222 and some 25 were given two doses of MenACWY control vaccine. Trial participants were enrolled by age into subgroups of 18-55, 56-69 and 70-plus years, and around 150, 29 and 61 TCR-sequenced participants, respectively, were included in these subgroups.

Summary of the overall study and its limitations: Conclusions about previously exposed vaccinees are limited because only five to seven AZD1222 recipients were SARS-CoV-2 seropositive at baseline. A significant rise in spike-specific TCR breadth and depth was observed after two AZD1222 doses relative to day 0 and relative to MenACWY recipients. No day 14 peak-response samples were available, so repertoires were characterized only after the peak T cell response. Reportedly, close to half of the unique spike-specific TCRs recognized epitopes lying outside the regions that are mutated in the B.1.351 and B.1.1.7 variants. Vaccine-associated CD4 TCRs spanned the whole spike protein, with dominant responses in regions 160-218 and 743-854. In the small 56-69-year group, the increase in depth fell short of significance, most likely because of low power. Most participants were white British and females outnumbered males, and the authors suggested that clonal diversity may have been underestimated.

This clonotype was sampled from an adult who received the AZD1222 COVID-19 vaccine. This sequence uses TRBV5-4 and TRBJ2-2; TRBD2 matches 8 bases in the middle. Sequencing was performed on peripheral blood, taken 28 days after the second AZD1222 dose. The CDR3 protein is CASSLTSGTNTGELFF. In nucleotides, the sequence is TGTGCCAGCAGCTTGACTAGCGGTACGAACACCGGGGAGCTGTTTTTT.